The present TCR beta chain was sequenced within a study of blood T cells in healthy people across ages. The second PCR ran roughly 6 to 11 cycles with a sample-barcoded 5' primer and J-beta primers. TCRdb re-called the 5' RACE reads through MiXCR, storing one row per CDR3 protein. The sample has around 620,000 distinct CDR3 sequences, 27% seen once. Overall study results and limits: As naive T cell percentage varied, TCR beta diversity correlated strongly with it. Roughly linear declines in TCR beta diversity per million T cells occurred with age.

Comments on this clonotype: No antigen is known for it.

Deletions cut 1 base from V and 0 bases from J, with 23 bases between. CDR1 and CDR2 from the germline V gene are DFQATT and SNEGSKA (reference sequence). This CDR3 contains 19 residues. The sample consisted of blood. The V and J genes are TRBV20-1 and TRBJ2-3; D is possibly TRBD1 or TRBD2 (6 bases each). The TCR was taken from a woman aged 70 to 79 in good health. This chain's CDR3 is CSARGWVVGTGGSTDTQYF. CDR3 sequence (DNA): TGCAGTGCTAGAGGATGGGTGGTAGGGACCGGGGGCAGCACAGATACGCAGTATTTT.